This entry features one T cell receptor beta chain sequence. Its antigen is unidentified. This was the immunoSEQ v3 assay. The method was immunoSEQ multiplex PCR; TCRdb's version includes in-frame clones alone and lacks a portion of them. Among about 60,000 clones, roughly 69% were seen once, and the ten largest hold approximately 7%. Time point noted: pre-treatment sample, taken before nivolumab and TIL therapy. CDR3 length: 15 residues. V was clipped by 8 bases and J by 4 bases, with 20 bases between them. The germline V gene has CDR1 LNHDA and CDR2 SQIVND (reference sequence). This sample stems from a study of TIL therapy for anti-PD-1-resistant metastatic lung cancer. The wider study: Median patient age was about 56, ranging about 38-80 years.

Overall study results and limits: This highly selected cohort may not generalize to typical lung cancer patients. After infusion, TIL clonotypes partly replaced peripheral T cells and declined over months.

This chain uses TRBV19 with TRBJ1-2; D is perhaps TRBD1 (5 bases). The sequence was obtained from a person between 25 and 79 years old with non-small cell lung cancer. Here the sequenced sample was blood, taken at baseline. The CDR3 DNA sequence: TGTGCCAGTCAAGACCTAGGGACTGAAGCCTATGGCTACACCTTC. Translating gives CASQDLGTEAYGYTF. Together with reference TRBV19 and TRBJ1-2, the CDR3 gives the full variable domain: DGGITQSPKYLFRKEGQNVTLSCEQNLNHDAMYWYRQDPGQGLRLIYYSQIVNDFQKGDIAEGYSVSREKKESFPLTVTSAQKNPTAFYLCASQDLGTEAYGYTFGSGTRLTVV.